This T cell receptor (beta chain) was found in a study of shared clonotypes between healthy human individuals. Turning to the study itself: Donors consisted of two women and three men between 18 and 49.

General observations from the study: Generally, estimated richness proved larger in naive subsets than it did in memory subsets.

Comments on this clone: What it recognizes is unknown.

J was trimmed by 12 bases and V by 5 bases; bases with no gene match: 12. The CDR3 extends over 13 amino acids. Germline CDR1 LNHDA, CDR2 SQIVND (reference sequence). In the CD4+ fraction, cells were divided into CD45RA+ naive and CD45RA-negative memory subsets. Sorted-subset replicate PCRs used approximately 190 ng of genomic DNA. This amount corresponded to approximately 30,000 T cell genomes. Measured with immunoSEQ multiplex PCR; TCRdb has only the in-frame clones, and not every one. The sample includes 2.3 million or so clones, just over 90% of them seen just once. This TCR derives from a man in his late teens or twenties in good health. Some clones in this sample may be carry-over from other donors' samples. The source material was naive CD4+ T cells from PBMCs. Sample subset: CD45RA+ positively selected. The chain recombines TRBV19 with TRBJ2-7; 8 bases map to TRBD1. CDR3 DNA: TGTGCCAGTAGTGTCCCGGGACAGGAGCTAATGTACTTC. This gives the protein CASSVPGQELMYF.